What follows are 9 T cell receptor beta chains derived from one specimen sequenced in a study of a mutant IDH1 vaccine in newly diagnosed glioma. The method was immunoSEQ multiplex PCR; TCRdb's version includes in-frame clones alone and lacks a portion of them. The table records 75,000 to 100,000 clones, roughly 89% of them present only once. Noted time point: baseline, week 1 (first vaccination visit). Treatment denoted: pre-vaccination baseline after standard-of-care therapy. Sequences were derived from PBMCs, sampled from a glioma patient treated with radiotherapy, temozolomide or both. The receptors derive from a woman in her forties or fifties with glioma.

CDR3 DNA sequence: TGTGCCAGCAGCCTCGACGGGAACTACGAGCAGTACTTC. This translates into CASSLDGNYEQYF. The chain carries TRBV7-3 and TRBJ2-7; TRBD2 is a possible D gene (5 bases). V gave up 5 bases and J gave up 3 bases, with 11 bases separating them. Germline values: CDR1 SGHTA, CDR2 FQGTGA. This CDR3 is built from 13 residues.

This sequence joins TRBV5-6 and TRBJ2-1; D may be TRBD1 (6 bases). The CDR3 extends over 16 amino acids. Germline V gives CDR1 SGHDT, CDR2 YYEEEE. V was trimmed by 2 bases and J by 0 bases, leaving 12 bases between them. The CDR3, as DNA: TGTGCCAGCAGCTTACCCGGGACAAGCTCCTACAATGAGCAGTTCTTC. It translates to CASSLPGTSSYNEQFF.

Written as DNA, the CDR3 is TGTGCCAGCAGCGCTAGATCTGAGCAGTTCTTC. Residues: CASSARSEQFF. The chain recombines TRBV28 with TRBJ2-1; D not resolved. V shed 6 bases and J shed 9 bases, with 9 bases lying between them. The CDR3 is 11 residues long. Germline V gene data show CDR1 as MDHEN and CDR2 as SYDVKM. Looking up the rest from reference TRBV28 and TRBJ2-1 gives the full variable domain: DVKVTQSSRYLVKRTGEKVFLECVQDMDHENMFWYRQDPGLGLRLIYFSYDVKMKEKGDIPEGYSVSREKKERFSLILESASTNQTSMYLCASSARSEQFFGPGTRLTVL.

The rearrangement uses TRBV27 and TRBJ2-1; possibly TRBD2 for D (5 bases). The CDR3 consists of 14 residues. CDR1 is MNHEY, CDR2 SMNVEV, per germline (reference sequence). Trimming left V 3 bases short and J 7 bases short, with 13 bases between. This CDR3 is CASSFSGLGNEQFF. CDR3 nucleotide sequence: TGTGCCAGCAGTTTTTCCGGACTGGGAAATGAGCAGTTCTTC.

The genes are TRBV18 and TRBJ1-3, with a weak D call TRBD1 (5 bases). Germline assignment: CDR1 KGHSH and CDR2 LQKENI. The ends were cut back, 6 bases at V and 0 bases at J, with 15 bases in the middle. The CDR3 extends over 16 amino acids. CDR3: CASSPGPPSSGNTIYF. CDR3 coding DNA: TGTGCCAGCTCCCCGGGACCCCCAAGCTCTGGAAACACCATATATTTT. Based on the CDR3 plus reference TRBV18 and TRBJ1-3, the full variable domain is NAGVMQNPRHLVRRRGQEARLRCSPMKGHSHVYWYRQLPEEGLKFMVYLQKENIIDESGMPKERFSAEFPKEGPSILRIQQVVRGDSAAYFCASSPGPPSSGNTIYFGEGSWLTVV.

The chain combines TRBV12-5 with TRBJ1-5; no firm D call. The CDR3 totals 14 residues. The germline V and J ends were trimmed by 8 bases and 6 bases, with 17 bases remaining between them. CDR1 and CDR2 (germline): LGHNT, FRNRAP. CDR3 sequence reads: CASSFAGLSQPQHF. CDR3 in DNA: TGTGCTAGTTCGTTCGCGGGTTTGAGTCAGCCCCAGCATTTT.

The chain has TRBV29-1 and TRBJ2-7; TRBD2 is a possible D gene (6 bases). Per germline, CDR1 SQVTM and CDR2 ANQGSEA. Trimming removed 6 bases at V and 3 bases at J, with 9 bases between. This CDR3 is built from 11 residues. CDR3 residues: CSVRTIYEQYF. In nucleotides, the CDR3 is TGCAGCGTCAGGACTATCTACGAGCAGTACTTC.

The CDR3 bases are TGCGCCAGCAGTATCCTGCGGGACAGGGACTATGGCTACACCTTC. Amino acids: CASSILRDRDYGYTF. J is TRBJ1-2 and V is TRBV23-1; TRBD1 matches at 9 bases. TRBV23-1 is placed among ORFs of uncertain function. Trimming cost V 5 bases and J 3 bases; bases outside gene matches: 7. This CDR3 region has 15 residues.

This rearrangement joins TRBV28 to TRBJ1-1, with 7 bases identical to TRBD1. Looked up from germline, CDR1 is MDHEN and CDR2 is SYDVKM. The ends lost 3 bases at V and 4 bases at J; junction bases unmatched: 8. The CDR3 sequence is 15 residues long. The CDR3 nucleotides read TGTGCCAGCAGTTTCTGGTCGACAGGGACCACTGAAGCTTTCTTT. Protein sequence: CASSFWSTGTTEAFF.